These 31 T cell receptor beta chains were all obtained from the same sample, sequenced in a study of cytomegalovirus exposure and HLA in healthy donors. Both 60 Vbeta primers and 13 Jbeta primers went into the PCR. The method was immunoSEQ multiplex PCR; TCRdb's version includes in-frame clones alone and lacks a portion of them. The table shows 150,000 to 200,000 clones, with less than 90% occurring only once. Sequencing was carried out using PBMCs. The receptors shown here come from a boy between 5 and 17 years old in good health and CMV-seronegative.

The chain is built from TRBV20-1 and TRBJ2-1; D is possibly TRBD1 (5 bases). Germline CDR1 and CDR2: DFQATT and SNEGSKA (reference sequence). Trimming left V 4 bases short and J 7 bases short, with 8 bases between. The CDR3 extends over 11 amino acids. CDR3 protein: CSATAGNEQFF. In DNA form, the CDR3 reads TGCAGTGCTACAGCAGGGAATGAGCAGTTCTTC.

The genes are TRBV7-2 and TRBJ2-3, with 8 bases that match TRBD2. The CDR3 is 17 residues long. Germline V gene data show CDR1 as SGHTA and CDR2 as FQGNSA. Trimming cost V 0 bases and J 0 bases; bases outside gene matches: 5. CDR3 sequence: CASSLAPAGVSTDTQYF. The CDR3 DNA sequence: TGTGCCAGCAGCTTAGCGCCAGCGGGAGTCAGCACAGATACGCAGTATTTT.

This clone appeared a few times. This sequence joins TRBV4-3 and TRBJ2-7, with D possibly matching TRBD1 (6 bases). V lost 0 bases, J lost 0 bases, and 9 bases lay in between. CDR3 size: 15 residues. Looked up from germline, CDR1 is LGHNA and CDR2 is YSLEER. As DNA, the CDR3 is TGCGCCAGCAGCCAAGAAGGGGGTCTCTCCTACGAGCAGTACTTC. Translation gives CASSQEGGLSYEQYF.

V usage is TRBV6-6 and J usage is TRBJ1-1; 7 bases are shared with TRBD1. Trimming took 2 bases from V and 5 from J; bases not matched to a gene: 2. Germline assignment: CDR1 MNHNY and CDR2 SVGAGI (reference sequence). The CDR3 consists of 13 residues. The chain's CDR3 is CASSYTGVTEAFF. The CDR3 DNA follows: TGTGCCAGCAGTTACACAGGGGTGACTGAAGCTTTCTTT.

The CDR3 nucleotides are TGTGCCAGCAGCGGAACAGGCGGTGCTAATGAAAAACTGTTTTTT. It yields the protein CASSGTGGANEKLFF. V gene TRBV7-2 combines with J gene TRBJ1-4; maybe TRBD1 (5 bases). V dropped 5 bases and J dropped 3 bases, with 13 bases sitting between them. Germline-derived CDR1 and CDR2 are SGHTA and FQGNSA. This CDR3 is built from 15 residues. The variable domain in full, completed from reference TRBV7-2 and TRBJ1-4, reads GAGVSQSPSNKVTEKGKDVELRCDPISGHTALYWYRQSLGQGLEFLIYFQGNSAPDKSGLPSDRFSAERTGGSVSTLTIQRTQQEDSAVYLCASSGTGGANEKLFFGSGTQLSVL.

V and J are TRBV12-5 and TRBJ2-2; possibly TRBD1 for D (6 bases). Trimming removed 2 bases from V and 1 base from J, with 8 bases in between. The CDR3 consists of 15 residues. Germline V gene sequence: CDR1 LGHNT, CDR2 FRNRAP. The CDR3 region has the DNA TGTGCTAGTGGTTTGTTACAGGGGAACACCGGGGAGCTGTTTTTT. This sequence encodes CASGLLQGNTGELFF.

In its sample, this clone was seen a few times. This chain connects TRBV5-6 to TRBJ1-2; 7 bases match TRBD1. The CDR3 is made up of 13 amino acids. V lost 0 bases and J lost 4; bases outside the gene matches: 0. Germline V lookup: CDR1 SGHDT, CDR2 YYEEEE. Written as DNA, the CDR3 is TGTGCCAGCAGCTTGGCAGGGGGCTATGGCTACACCTTC. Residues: CASSLAGGYGYTF.

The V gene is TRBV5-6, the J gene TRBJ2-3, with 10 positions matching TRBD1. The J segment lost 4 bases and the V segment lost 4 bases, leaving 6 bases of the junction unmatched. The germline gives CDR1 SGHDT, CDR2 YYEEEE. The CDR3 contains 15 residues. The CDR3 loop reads CASSEDRGVPDTQYF. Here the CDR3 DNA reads TGTGCCAGCAGCGAGGACAGGGGGGTTCCAGATACGCAGTATTTT.

DNA for the CDR3: TGTGCCAGCAGCGCCCGGGAGGGTACAGATACGCAGTATTTT. This translates into CASSAREGTDTQYF. The chain joins TRBV9 to TRBJ2-3; 8 nucleotides line up with TRBD2. V shed 3 bases and J 3 bases; nucleotides not matched to a gene: 3. Germline V lookup: CDR1 SGDLS, CDR2 YYNGEE. The CDR3 sequence is 14 residues long.

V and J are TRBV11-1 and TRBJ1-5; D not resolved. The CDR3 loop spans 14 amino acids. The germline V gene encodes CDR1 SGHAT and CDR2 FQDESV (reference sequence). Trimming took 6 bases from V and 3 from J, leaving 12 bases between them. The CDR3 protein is CASSKSGFNQPQHF. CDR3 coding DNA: TGTGCCAGCAGTAAATCGGGGTTCAATCAGCCCCAGCATTTT. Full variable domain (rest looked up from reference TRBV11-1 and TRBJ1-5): EAEVAQSPRYKITEKSQAVAFWCDPISGHATLYWYRQILGQGPELLVQFQDESVVDDSQLPKDRFSAERLKGVDSTLKIQPAELGDSAMYLCASSKSGFNQPQHFGDGTRLSIL.

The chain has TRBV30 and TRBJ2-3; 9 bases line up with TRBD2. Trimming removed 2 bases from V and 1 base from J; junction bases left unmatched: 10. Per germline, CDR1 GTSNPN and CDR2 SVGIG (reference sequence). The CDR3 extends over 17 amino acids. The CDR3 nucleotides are TGTGCCTGGAGTCGCTTTCTAGCGGGGAGACGCACAGATACGCAGTATTTT. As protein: CAWSRFLAGRRTDTQYF.

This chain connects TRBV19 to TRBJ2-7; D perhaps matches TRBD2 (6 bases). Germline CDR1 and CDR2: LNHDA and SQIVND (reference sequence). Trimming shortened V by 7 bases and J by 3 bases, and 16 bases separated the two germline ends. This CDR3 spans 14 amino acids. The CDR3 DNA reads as TGTGCCAGTACCCCTTCTTTGGGGGGCTACGAGCAGTACTTC. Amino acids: CASTPSLGGYEQYF.

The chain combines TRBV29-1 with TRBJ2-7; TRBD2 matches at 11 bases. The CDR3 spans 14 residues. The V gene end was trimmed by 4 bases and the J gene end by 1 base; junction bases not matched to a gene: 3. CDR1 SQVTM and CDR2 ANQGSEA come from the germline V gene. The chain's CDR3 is CSVVGLAGSYEQYF. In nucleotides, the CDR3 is TGCAGCGTTGTAGGACTAGCGGGTTCCTACGAGCAGTACTTC.

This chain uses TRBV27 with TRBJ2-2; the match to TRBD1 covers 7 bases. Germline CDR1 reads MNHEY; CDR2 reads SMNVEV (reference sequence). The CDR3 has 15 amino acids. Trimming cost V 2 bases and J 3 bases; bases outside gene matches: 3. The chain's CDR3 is CASSLGTVDTGELFF. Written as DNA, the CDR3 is TGTGCCAGCAGTTTAGGGACAGTAGACACCGGGGAGCTGTTTTTT.

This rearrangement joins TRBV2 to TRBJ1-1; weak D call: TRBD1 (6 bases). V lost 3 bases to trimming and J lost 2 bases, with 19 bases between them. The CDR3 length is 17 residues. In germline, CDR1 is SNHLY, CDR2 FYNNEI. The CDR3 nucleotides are TGTGCCAGCAGTGAGCGGCCGGGGGGCTTCTATAACACTGAAGCTTTCTTT. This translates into CASSERPGGFYNTEAFF.

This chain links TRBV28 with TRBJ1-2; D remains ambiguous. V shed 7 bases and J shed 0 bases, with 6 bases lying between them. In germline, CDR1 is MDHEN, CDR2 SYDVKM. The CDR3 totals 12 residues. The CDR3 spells CASIGANYGYTF. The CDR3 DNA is TGTGCCAGCATTGGAGCTAACTATGGCTACACCTTC.

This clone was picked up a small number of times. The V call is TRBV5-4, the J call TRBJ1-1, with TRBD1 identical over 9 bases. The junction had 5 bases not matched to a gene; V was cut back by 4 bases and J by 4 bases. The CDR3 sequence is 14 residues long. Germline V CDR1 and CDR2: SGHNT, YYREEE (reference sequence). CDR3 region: CASSLRTGATEAFF. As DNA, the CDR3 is TGTGCCAGCAGCCTGAGGACAGGGGCCACTGAAGCTTTCTTT.

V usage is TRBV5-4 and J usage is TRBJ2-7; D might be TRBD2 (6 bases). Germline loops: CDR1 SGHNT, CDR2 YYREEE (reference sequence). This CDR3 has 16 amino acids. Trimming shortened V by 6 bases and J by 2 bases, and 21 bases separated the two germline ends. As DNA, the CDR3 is TGTGCCAGCACCTGGGACGGTACGGGGGAAGCCTACGAGCAGTACTTC. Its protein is CASTWDGTGEAYEQYF.

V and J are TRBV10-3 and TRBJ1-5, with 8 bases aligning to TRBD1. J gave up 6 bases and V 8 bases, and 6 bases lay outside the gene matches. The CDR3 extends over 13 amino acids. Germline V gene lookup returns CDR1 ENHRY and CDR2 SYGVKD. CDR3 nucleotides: TGTGCCATCGGACAGGGTGAGATTCAGCCCCAGCATTTT. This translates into CAIGQGEIQPQHF.

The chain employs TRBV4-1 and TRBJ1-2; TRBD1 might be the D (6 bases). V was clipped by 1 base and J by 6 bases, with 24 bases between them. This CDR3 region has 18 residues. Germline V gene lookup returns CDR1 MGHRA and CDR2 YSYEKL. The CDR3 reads CASSQGGSGVNGADGYTF. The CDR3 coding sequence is TGCGCCAGCAGCCAAGGTGGGTCAGGGGTGAATGGAGCAGATGGCTACACCTTC.

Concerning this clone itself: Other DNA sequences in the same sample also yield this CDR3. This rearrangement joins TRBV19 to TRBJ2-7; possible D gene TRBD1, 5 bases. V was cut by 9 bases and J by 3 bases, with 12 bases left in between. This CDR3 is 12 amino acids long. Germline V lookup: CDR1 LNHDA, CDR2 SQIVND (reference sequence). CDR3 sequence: CASKGPGYEQYF. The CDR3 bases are TGTGCCAGCAAGGGGCCAGGCTACGAGCAGTACTTC.

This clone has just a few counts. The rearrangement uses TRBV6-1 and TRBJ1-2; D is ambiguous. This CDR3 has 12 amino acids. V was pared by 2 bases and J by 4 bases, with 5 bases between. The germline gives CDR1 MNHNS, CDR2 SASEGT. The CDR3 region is CASSESGYGYTF. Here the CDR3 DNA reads TGTGCCAGCAGTGAATCAGGCTATGGCTACACCTTC.

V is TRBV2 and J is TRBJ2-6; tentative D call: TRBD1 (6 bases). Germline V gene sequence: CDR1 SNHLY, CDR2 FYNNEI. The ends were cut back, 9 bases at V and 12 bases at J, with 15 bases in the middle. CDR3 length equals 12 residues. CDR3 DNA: TGTGCCAGTCGACAGGTTCCTCCCGTCCTGACTTTC. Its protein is CASRQVPPVLTF.

In nucleotides, the CDR3 is TGTGCCATCAGTGATTTGGCAGAGCAGTACTTC. It encodes CAISDLAEQYF. The chain uses TRBV10-3 and TRBJ2-7, with D hard to call. This CDR3 is 11 amino acids long. Looked up from germline, CDR1 is ENHRY and CDR2 is SYGVKD. Trimming shortened V by 3 bases and J by 7 bases, and 7 bases separated the two germline ends.

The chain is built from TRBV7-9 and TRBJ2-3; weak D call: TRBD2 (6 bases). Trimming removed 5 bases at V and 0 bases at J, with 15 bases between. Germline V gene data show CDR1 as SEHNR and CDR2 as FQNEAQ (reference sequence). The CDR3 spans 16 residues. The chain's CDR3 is CASSAQLALSTDTQYF. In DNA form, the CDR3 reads TGTGCCAGCAGCGCCCAGCTAGCGCTTAGCACAGATACGCAGTATTTT.

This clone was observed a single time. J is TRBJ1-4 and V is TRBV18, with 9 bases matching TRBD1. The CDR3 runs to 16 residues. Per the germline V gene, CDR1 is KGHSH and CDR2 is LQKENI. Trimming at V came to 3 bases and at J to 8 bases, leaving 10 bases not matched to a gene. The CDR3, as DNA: TGTGCCAGCTCACCCCTGCCGGACAGGGGAGGAGAAAAACTGTTTTTT. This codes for CASSPLPDRGGEKLFF.

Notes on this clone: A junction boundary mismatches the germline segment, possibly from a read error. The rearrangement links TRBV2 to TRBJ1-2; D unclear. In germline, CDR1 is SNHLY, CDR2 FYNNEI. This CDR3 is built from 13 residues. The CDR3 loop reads CASSVLRTGQIPF. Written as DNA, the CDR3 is TGTGCCAGCAGTGTGTTAAGGACTGGGCAGATTCCCTTC.

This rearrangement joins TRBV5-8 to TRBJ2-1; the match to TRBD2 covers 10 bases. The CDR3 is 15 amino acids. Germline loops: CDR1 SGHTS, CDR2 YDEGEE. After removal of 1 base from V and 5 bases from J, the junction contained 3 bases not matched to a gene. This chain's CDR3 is CASSLSGTSDNEQFF. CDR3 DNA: TGTGCCAGCAGCTTGAGCGGGACTAGCGACAATGAGCAGTTCTTC.

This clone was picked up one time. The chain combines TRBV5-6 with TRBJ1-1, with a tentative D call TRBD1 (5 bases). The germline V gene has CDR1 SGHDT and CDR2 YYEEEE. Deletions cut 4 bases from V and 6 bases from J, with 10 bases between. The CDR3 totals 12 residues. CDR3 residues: CASSAMTAEAFF. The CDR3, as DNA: TGTGCCAGCAGCGCCATGACAGCTGAAGCTTTCTTT.

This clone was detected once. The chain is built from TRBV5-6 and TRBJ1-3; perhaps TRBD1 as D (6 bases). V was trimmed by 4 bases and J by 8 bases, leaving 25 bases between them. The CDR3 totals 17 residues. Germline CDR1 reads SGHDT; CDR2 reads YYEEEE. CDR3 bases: TGTGCCAGCAGCCGGACCCGATCGACACGGTACAGGGACACCATATATTTT. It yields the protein CASSRTRSTRYRDTIYF.

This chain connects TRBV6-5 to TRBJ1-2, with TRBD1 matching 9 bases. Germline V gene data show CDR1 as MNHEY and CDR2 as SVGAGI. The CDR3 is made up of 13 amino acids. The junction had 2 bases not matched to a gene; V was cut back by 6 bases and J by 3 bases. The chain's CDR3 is CASRGTGYYGYTF. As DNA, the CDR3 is TGTGCCAGCAGAGGGACAGGGTACTATGGCTACACCTTC.